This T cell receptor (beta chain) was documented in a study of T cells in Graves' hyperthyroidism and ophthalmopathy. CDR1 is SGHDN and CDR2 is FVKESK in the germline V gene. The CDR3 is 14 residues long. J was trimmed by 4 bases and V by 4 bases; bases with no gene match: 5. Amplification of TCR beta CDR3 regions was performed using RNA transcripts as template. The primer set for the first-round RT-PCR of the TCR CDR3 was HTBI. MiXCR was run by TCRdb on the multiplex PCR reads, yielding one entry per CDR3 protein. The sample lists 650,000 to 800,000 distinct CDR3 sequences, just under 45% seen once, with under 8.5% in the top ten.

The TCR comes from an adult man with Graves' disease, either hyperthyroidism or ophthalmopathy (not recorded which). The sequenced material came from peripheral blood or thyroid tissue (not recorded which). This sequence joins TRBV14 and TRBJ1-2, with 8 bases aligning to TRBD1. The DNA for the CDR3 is TGTGCCAGCAGCCCAAGGACAGGGTCCTATGGCTACACCTTC. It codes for CASSPRTGSYGYTF. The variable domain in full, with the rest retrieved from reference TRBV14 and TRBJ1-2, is EAGVTQFPSHSVIEKGQTVTLRCDPISGHDNLYWYRRVMGKEIKFLLHFVKESKQDESGMPNNRFLAERTGGTYSTLKVQPAELEDSGVYFCASSPRTGSYGYTFGSGTRLTVV.